A selection of T cell receptor beta chains follows, all from one sample in a study of post-analysis software for immune sequencing data. MiXCR, run by TCRdb on the PCR reads, gives a single entry per CDR3 protein. The sample has roughly 730,000 distinct CDR3 sequences, 25% to 30% seen once. Sequencing was performed on blood. Receptors originate from a girl aged 5-17 years with multiple sclerosis. CDR3s include the opening cysteine and the closing phenylalanine or tryptophan. Each record gives: V gene, J gene, clone size, D gene, CDR3 DNA, CDR3 protein. D genes are given only for firm matches. Only some rows state a clone size, as once, few, many or a class for expanded clones.

TRBV5-1	TRBJ2-1	-	TRBD2	TGCGCCAGCAGCTTGCTAGCGGAAGAGTACAATGAGCAGTTCTTC	CASSLLAEEYNEQFF
TRBV9	TRBJ2-6	few	-	TGTGCCAGCAGCGTAGTCCAGGGCGACAACGTCCTGACTTTC	CASSVVQGDNVLTF
TRBV7-9	TRBJ2-7	few	-	TGTGCCAGCAGCTCCCACCACTACGAGCAGTACTTC	CASSSHHYEQYF
TRBV7-9	TRBJ2-3	few	-	TGTGCCAGCAGCTTCTTAACACCGTCCGATACGCAGTATTTT	CASSFLTPSDTQYF
TRBV7-7	TRBJ2-1	-	TRBD1	TGTGCTAGCAGCTCGGACAGGGTCGGTGAGCAGTTCTTC	CASSSDRVGEQFF
TRBV7-9	TRBJ2-5	once	TRBD1	TGTGCCAGTAGGGGTCAAGGGACAGGGGAGACCCAGTACTTC	CASRGQGTGETQYF
TRBV4-1	TRBJ1-5	few	TRBD1	TGCGCCAGCAGCCAAGATAGGACAGGTCGAAATCAGCCCCAGCATTTT	CASSQDRTGRNQPQHF
TRBV7-2	TRBJ2-1	-	-	TGTGCCAGCAGCTTCCAAGGGAAGACCCAGTTCTTC	CASSFQGKTQFF
TRBV2	TRBJ2-4	-	TRBD2	TGTGCCAGCAGCCCAATGCCGGGAGGCAAAAACATTCAGTACTTC	CASSPMPGGKNIQYF
TRBV6-6	TRBJ1-1	-	-	TGTGCCAGCAGTCCCCGGGGAGGGAGCATTGGTGACACTGAAGCTTTCTTT	CASSPRGGSIGDTEAFF
TRBV12-3/TRBV12-4	TRBJ1-2	-	-	TGTGCCAGCATTGGGAACAGGGCTAACTATGGCTACACCTTC	CASIGNRANYGYTF
TRBV20-1	TRBJ2-1	-	TRBD2	TGCAGTGCCGCGGGTGCGGGGGATGAGCAGTTCTTC	CSAAGAGDEQFF
TRBV20-1	TRBJ1-5	-	TRBD1	TGCAGTGCTGGGGTCTCGGGACAGGGGGCGCGTCAGCCCCAGCATTTT	CSAGVSGQGARQPQHF
TRBV27	TRBJ2-5	few	-	TGTGCCAGCAGTCGGGGAGGCGGCACCTTAGGGGAGACCCAGTACTTC	CASSRGGGTLGETQYF
TRBV6-5	TRBJ1-1	-	-	TGTGCCAGCTCGTGGGAGACTGAAGCTTTCTTT	CASSWETEAFF
TRBV7-2	TRBJ2-3	-	TRBD2	TGTGCCAGCGGATTAGCGGGAGGGGGCCAGGATACGCAGTATTTT	CASGLAGGGQDTQYF
TRBV20-1	TRBJ1-5	few	-	TGCAGTGCTAGCCGGGACCTGGTTCAGCCCCAGCATTTT	CSASRDLVQPQHF
TRBV15	TRBJ1-5	few	-	TGTGCCACCAGCAGAGATTCGGGGAACAATCAGCCCCAGCATTTT	CATSRDSGNNQPQHF
TRBV24-1	TRBJ2-1	-	-	TGTGCCACCAGTGATGTGGGGCAGGGGTCCTACAATGAGCAGTTCTTC	CATSDVGQGSYNEQFF
TRBV6-5	TRBJ2-1	few	-	TGTGCCAGCGCGTTAGCGCGGAGAAATGAGCAGTTCTTC	CASALARRNEQFF
TRBV9	TRBJ2-3	-	-	TGTGCCAGCAGCCGCGACTCTCCACTCACAGATACGCAGTATTTT	CASSRDSPLTDTQYF
TRBV4-2	TRBJ1-2	-	-	TGTGCCAGCAGCCAAGATGGAGCGAGTGGCTACACCTTC	CASSQDGASGYTF
TRBV7-9	TRBJ1-2	-	TRBD1	TGTGCCAGCAGCGGAAATGACAGGGTCCAGGGCTACACCTTC	CASSGNDRVQGYTF
TRBV6-4	TRBJ2-1	many	TRBD2	TGTGCCAGCAGTGACGGGACTAGCAATGAGCAGTTCTTC	CASSDGTSNEQFF
TRBV7-2	TRBJ1-1	-	-	TGTGCCAGCAGCTTAGAGGTATCACGACGGACTGAAGCTTTCTTT	CASSLEVSRRTEAFF
TRBV24-1	TRBJ2-1	few	TRBD1	TGTGCCACCAGTGATCGGGACAGGGGTGAGCAGTTCTTC	CATSDRDRGEQFF
TRBV7-2	TRBJ2-1	many	TRBD1	TGTGCCAGCAGCTCCCGCCCAGGGGGCGCCTTTGATGAGCAGTTCTTC	CASSSRPGGAFDEQFF
TRBV20-1	TRBJ2-7	-	-	TGCAGCGCGCTTGGGGACTCCCTCTACGAGCAGTACTTC	CSALGDSLYEQYF
TRBV12-3/TRBV12-4	TRBJ2-4	many	-	TGTGCCAGCAGTTTACCACTAGCCAAAAACATTCAGTACTTC	CASSLPLAKNIQYF
TRBV11-3	TRBJ1-1	-	TRBD1	TGTGCCAGCAGCCGCAGGGGGCAGAACACTGAAGCTTTCTTT	CASSRRGQNTEAFF
TRBV20-1	TRBJ2-3	-	TRBD2	TGCAGTACGGATAGCGGGTCTAGCACAGATACGCAGTATTTT	CSTDSGSSTDTQYF
TRBV27	TRBJ2-3	-	TRBD2	TGTGCCAGCAGTTTCGCGGGAGACCCCACAGATACGCAGTATTTT	CASSFAGDPTDTQYF
TRBV15	TRBJ2-5	few	-	TGTGCCACCAGCAGAGTGACTAGGATCCAAGAGACCCAGTACTTC	CATSRVTRIQETQYF
TRBV28	TRBJ2-1	few	TRBD2	TGTGCCAGCAGTCCCCGACTAGCCCGGCGCAATGAGCAGTTCTTC	CASSPRLARRNEQFF
TRBV28	TRBJ2-3	-	TRBD1	TGTGCCAGCAGTTCGTCCAGACAGGGGGGCACAGATACGCAGTATTTT	CASSSSRQGGTDTQYF
TRBV20-1	TRBJ1-6	few	TRBD1	TGCAGTGCTAGGCCGGGACAGGGGGCTGGGAATTCACCCCTCCACTTT	CSARPGQGAGNSPLHF
TRBV20-1	TRBJ2-4	few	-	TGCAGTGCTAGAGAGGTTATAAAAAACATTCAGTACTTC	CSAREVIKNIQYF
TRBV7-9	TRBJ1-2	-	TRBD1	TGTGCCAGCAGCCCAGACAGGGGCCCGCGGGGCTATGGCTACACCTTC	CASSPDRGPRGYGYTF
TRBV7-9	TRBJ2-1	-	TRBD2	TGTGCCAGCAGCCCCTCAGGGACTAGCGCCAATTACAATGAGCAGTTCTTC	CASSPSGTSANYNEQFF
TRBV11-2	TRBJ2-1	-	-	TGTGCCAGCAGCTTCTCCTGGGCGGAGCGACAGTACAATGAGCAGTTCTTC	CASSFSWAERQYNEQFF